These 22 T cell receptor beta chains originate from one sample sequenced in a study of Tregs in tolerant kidney transplant recipients. Using immunoSEQ multiplex PCR, the repertoire was profiled, and TCRdb retains in-frame clones only, with some absent. The sample yields about 66,000 clones, over 85% seen once. The source was CD8+ T cells from blood, collected before the transplant. The source of these receptors is a human donor who received a combined kidney and bone marrow transplant.

V is TRBV9 and J is TRBJ2-7, with 8 bases matching TRBD1. Germline CDR1 and CDR2: SGDLS and YYNGEE. CDR3 length equals 14 residues. Trimming removed 4 bases from V and 2 bases from J; junction bases left unmatched: 5. The CDR3 sequence: CASSLGTGPYEQYF. The CDR3 DNA follows: TGTGCCAGCAGCCTTGGGACAGGTCCCTACGAGCAGTACTTC.

There are a few counts of this clone. The CDR3 loop is CASSSWAARRSYNEQFF. As DNA, the CDR3 is TGTGCCAGCAGCTCCTGGGCCGCTCGTCGGTCCTACAATGAGCAGTTCTTC. This chain joins TRBV7-9 and TRBJ2-1; no clear D gene. Germline V gene lookup returns CDR1 SEHNR and CDR2 FQNEAQ (reference sequence). V was trimmed by 4 bases and J by 1 base, leaving 17 bases between them. The CDR3 is 17 residues long.

This chain connects TRBV7-8 to TRBJ2-7, with 10 bases identical to TRBD1. Per germline, CDR1 SGHVS and CDR2 FQNEAQ. The CDR3 is made up of 15 amino acids. Trimming took 3 bases from V and 3 from J; bases not matched to a gene: 5. The DNA of the CDR3 is TGTGCCAGCAGCTTGGCGGGACAGGGGTTCTACGAGCAGTACTTC. Protein product: CASSLAGQGFYEQYF. The full variable domain, in which reference TRBV7-8 and TRBJ2-7 provide the parts outside the CDR3, is GAGVSQSPRYKVAKRGQDVALRCDPISGHVSLFWYQQALGQGPEFLTYFQNEAQLDKSGLPSDRFFAERPEGSVSTLKIQRTQQEDSAVYLCASSLAGQGFYEQYFGPGTRLTVT.

The CDR3 nucleotides are TGTGCCAGCAGCCAGACAGGGGTTAATGAAAAACTGTTTTTT. Protein product: CASSQTGVNEKLFF. V and J are TRBV9 and TRBJ1-4; 8 bases agree with TRBD1. Per the germline V gene, CDR1 is SGDLS and CDR2 is YYNGEE. This CDR3 contains 14 residues. Trimming cost V 4 bases and J 4 bases; bases outside gene matches: 3.

The chain has TRBV7-2 and TRBJ2-5; 8 bases agree with TRBD1. V was pared by 5 bases and J by 5 bases, with 10 bases of the junction left unmatched. CDR1 and CDR2 from the germline V gene are SGHTA and FQGNSA. CDR3 length: 15 residues. The CDR3 reads CASSIWTGLLETQYF. The CDR3 region has the DNA TGTGCCAGCAGCATCTGGACAGGGCTATTGGAGACCCAGTACTTC. Filled out from reference TRBV7-2 and TRBJ2-5, the complete variable domain reads GAGVSQSPSNKVTEKGKDVELRCDPISGHTALYWYRQSLGQGLEFLIYFQGNSAPDKSGLPSDRFSAERTGGSVSTLTIQRTQQEDSAVYLCASSIWTGLLETQYFGPGTRLLVL.

This chain joins TRBV7-9 and TRBJ2-1; D remains ambiguous. There are 11 residues in the CDR3. Germline CDR1 and CDR2: SEHNR and FQNEAQ (reference sequence). V was trimmed by 3 bases and J by 9 bases, leaving 6 bases between them. The CDR3 spells CASSFSAEQFF. The CDR3 DNA reads as TGTGCCAGCAGCTTCAGCGCTGAGCAGTTCTTC.

The J gene is TRBJ1-5, the V gene TRBV4-3; 8 nucleotides align to TRBD1. The junction had 4 bases not matched to a gene; V was cut back by 0 bases and J by 6 bases. Germline values: CDR1 LGHNA, CDR2 YSLEER. The CDR3 runs 15 residues. The CDR3 coding sequence is TGCGCCAGCAGCCAAGACCAGGGGGCGGCTCAGCCCCAGCATTTT. Protein: CASSQDQGAAQPQHF.

This clone was seen just once. The genes are TRBV7-9 and TRBJ2-1, with 9 bases aligning to TRBD1. The CDR3 has 13 amino acids. With V trimmed by 6 bases and J by 8 bases, 5 bases remained unmatched. Germline V CDR1 and CDR2: SEHNR, FQNEAQ (reference sequence). The CDR3 DNA sequence: TGTGCCAGCAGACAGGGGGCGGGCGATGAGCAGTTCTTC. Translation: CASRQGAGDEQFF. The complete variable domain, with remaining parts taken from reference TRBV7-9 and TRBJ2-1, reads DTGVSQNPRHKITKRGQNVTFRCDPISEHNRLYWYRQTLGQGPEFLTYFQNEAQLEKSRLLSDRFSAERPKGSFSTLEIQRTEQGDSAMYLCASRQGAGDEQFFGPGTRLTVL.

This clone rates as medium-sized. This chain connects TRBV7-9 to TRBJ2-1; the match to TRBD2 covers 7 bases. Germline CDR1 and CDR2: SEHNR and FQNEAQ (reference sequence). The CDR3 totals 15 residues. V dropped 7 bases and J dropped 7; count of bases not matched to a gene: 13. CDR3 in amino acids: CASIKGREGRNEQFF. The CDR3 DNA sequence: TGTGCCAGCATTAAAGGGAGGGAGGGGAGGAATGAGCAGTTCTTC.

The chain links TRBV2 to TRBJ1-1; no reliable D call. Germline CDR1 is SNHLY and CDR2 is FYNNEI. V lost 0 bases, J lost 5 bases, and 16 bases lay in between. The CDR3 is made up of 16 amino acids. CDR3 nucleotides: TGTGCCAGCAGTGAAGCGCTTTATCCGGGTGGGACTGAAGCTTTCTTT. This sequence encodes CASSEALYPGGTEAFF.

The gene calls are TRBV4-3 and TRBJ1-2, with D maybe TRBD1 (5 bases). The V gene lost 0 bases and the J gene lost 6 bases, with 17 bases spanning the gap. The CDR3 sequence is 16 residues long. CDR1 and CDR2 from the germline V gene are LGHNA and YSLEER. CDR3: CASSQDPGSGMDGYTF. The CDR3 DNA reads as TGCGCCAGCAGCCAAGATCCCGGTTCAGGGATGGATGGCTACACCTTC.

In its sample, this clone was seen once. This chain connects TRBV5-4 to TRBJ1-2; 10 nucleotides align to TRBD1. There are 16 residues in the CDR3. The germline gives CDR1 SGHNT, CDR2 YYREEE (reference sequence). The trim removed 0 bases at V and 6 bases at J, leaving 8 bases unmatched. In DNA, the CDR3 is TGTGCCAGCAGCTTGGCCCCGACAGGGGGCAAGAATGGCTACACCTTC. Protein sequence: CASSLAPTGGKNGYTF.

The V gene is TRBV2, the J gene TRBJ1-2; 8 positions match TRBD1. V shed 9 bases, J shed 2 bases, and the junction held 8 bases outside the gene matches. The germline gives CDR1 SNHLY, CDR2 FYNNEI. The CDR3 is 14 amino acids. The CDR3 sequence is CARNPGQDNYGYTF. CDR3 nucleotide sequence: TGTGCCAGGAATCCGGGACAGGACAACTATGGCTACACCTTC.

This sequence joins TRBV7-9 and TRBJ2-5, with TRBD2 matching 7 bases. The end of the DNA is better explained by TRBJ2-7, so the J call may be wrong. The CDR3 spans 16 residues. In germline, CDR1 is SEHNR, CDR2 FQNEAQ (reference sequence). This chain's CDR3 is CASSPGSGEGSYEQYF. The CDR3 region has the DNA TGTGCCAGCAGCCCGGGTTCCGGGGAGGGATCCTACGAGCAGTACTTC.

This chain uses TRBV4-1 with TRBJ2-7; D might be TRBD1 (6 bases). The V gene lost 4 bases and the J gene lost 1 base, with 8 bases spanning the gap. Per the germline V gene, CDR1 is MGHRA and CDR2 is YSYEKL. This CDR3 is built from 13 residues. The CDR3 DNA is TGCGCCAGCAGCCCGGGACAATCCTACGAGCAGTACTTC. It is translated as CASSPGQSYEQYF.

V is TRBV21-1 and J is TRBJ2-1; the table assigns TRBD1, which was not confirmed against the DNA. TRBV21-1 is labeled a pseudogene. The CDR3 runs to 16 residues. CDR3 DNA: TGTGCCAGCAGCACTAGGGACAGAGATTTATACAATGAGCAGTTCTTC. Its protein product is CASSTRDRDLYNEQFF.

This chain uses TRBV28 with TRBJ1-2; 12 positions match TRBD1. Germline loops: CDR1 MDHEN, CDR2 SYDVKM. The CDR3 is made up of 15 amino acids. V trimming: 2 bases; J trimming: 5 bases; junction bases outside the gene matches: 3. The CDR3 loop is CASSLPGQGAYGYTF. The CDR3 DNA is TGTGCCAGCAGTTTACCGGGACAGGGGGCTTATGGCTACACCTTC.

The rearrangement uses TRBV4-3 and TRBJ2-1; TRBD2 agrees at 10 bases. V was pared by 0 bases and J by 7 bases, with 3 bases of the junction left unmatched. The CDR3 has 15 residues. The V gene's germline CDR1 is LGHNA and CDR2 YSLEER. CDR3 sequence reads: CASSQEAGGPNEQFF. The DNA for the CDR3 is TGCGCCAGCAGCCAAGAAGCGGGAGGGCCGAATGAGCAGTTCTTC.

This clone was recorded only once. The CDR3 DNA reads TGTGCCAGCAGTTTGTGGGGACAGCCCAATCAGCCCCAGCATTTT. It yields the protein CASSLWGQPNQPQHF. V and J are TRBV27 and TRBJ1-5; the match to TRBD1 covers 7 bases. Trimming cost V 3 bases and J 3 bases; bases outside gene matches: 5. The CDR3 is 15 amino acids. CDR1 is MNHEY and CDR2 is SMNVEV in the germline V gene (reference sequence).

The chain employs TRBV9 and TRBJ1-1; TRBD1 agrees at 9 bases. The CDR3 consists of 14 residues. V was clipped by 0 bases and J by 4 bases; unmatched bases: 1. From germline, CDR1 is SGDLS and CDR2 YYNGEE. The CDR3 DNA follows: TGTGCCAGCAGCGTAGGGGGACAGGGCACTGAAGCTTTCTTT. This codes for CASSVGGQGTEAFF.

V gene TRBV18 combines with J gene TRBJ1-2; D is undetermined. The V gene's germline CDR1 is KGHSH and CDR2 LQKENI. V was shortened by 2 bases and J by 4 bases, with 23 bases between the two germline ends. The CDR3 extends over 18 amino acids. CDR3 in amino acids: CASSPSLTDAPAGYGYTF. The CDR3 DNA is TGTGCCAGCTCACCAAGTTTAACAGATGCTCCCGCAGGCTATGGCTACACCTTC.

This sequence joins TRBV27 and TRBJ2-5, with TRBD2 matching 10 bases. This CDR3 is 16 amino acids long. V shed 3 bases, J shed 5 bases, and the junction held 9 bases outside the gene matches. Germline values: CDR1 MNHEY, CDR2 SMNVEV (reference sequence). CDR3 nucleotide sequence: TGTGCCAGCAGTTTGGAACCGGGACTAGCGTTTGAGACCCAGTACTTC. Amino acids: CASSLEPGLAFETQYF.